Included here is one T cell receptor beta chain sequence, with context. The antigen is not known. TCRdb's table, derived via immunoSEQ multiplex PCR, lists solely in-frame clones and lacks some. The sample has 190,000 or so clones; roughly 80% are singletons. This record comes from a study of cytomegalovirus exposure and HLA in healthy donors. Findings and limits, study-wide: 150 or so TCR beta chains were listed as cytomegalovirus-associated. Confirmation was obtained in vitro that a few CMV-associated chains are specific for CMV antigens.

Trimming pared 5 bases from V and 8 bases from J, leaving 15 bases between. There are 13 residues in the CDR3. Germline V CDR1 and CDR2: MNHEY, SMNVEV (reference sequence). What was sequenced was PBMCs. This receptor was taken from a woman younger than 30 in good health and CMV-seropositive. V gene TRBV27 combines with J gene TRBJ1-2; D gene uncertain. CDR3 residues: CASSPGGVEGYTF. In nucleotides, the CDR3 is TGTGCCAGCAGTCCCGGCGGGGTGGAGGGCTACACCTTC.